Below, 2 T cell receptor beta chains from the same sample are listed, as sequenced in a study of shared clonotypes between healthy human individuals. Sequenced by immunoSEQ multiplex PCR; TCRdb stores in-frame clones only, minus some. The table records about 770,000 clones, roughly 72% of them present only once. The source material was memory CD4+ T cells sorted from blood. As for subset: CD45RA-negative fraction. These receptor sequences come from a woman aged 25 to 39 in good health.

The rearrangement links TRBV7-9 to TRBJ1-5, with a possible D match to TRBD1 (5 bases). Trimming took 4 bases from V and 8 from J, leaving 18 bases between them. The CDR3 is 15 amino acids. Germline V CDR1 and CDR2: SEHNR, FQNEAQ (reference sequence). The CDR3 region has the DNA TGTGCCAGCAGCTCCACCGGGAGCCGGGGGGAGCCCCAGCATTTT. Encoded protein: CASSSTGSRGEPQHF.

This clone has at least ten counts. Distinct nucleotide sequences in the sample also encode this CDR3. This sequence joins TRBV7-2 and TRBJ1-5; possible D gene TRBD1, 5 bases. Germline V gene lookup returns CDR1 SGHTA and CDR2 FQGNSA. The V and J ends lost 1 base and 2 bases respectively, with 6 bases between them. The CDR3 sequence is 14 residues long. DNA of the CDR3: TGTGCCAGCAGCTTAGAAGGGGGCAATCAGCCCCAGCATTTT. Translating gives CASSLEGGNQPQHF.